The 17 T cell receptor beta chains in this list originate from one sample, sequenced in a study of beta chain features in type 1 diabetes. Every bit of the isolated RNA underwent reverse transcription, so sequencing read expressed TCRB transcripts. Assay: immunoSEQ multiplex PCR; the TCRdb copy retains only in-frame clones and omits some. This sample yields around 350,000 clones, of which around an eighth are seen a single time; around 0.02% belongs to the top ten. Sequencing was done on a sample of naive CD4+ T cells from blood. The receptors were sampled from a man aged 18 to 29 in good health.

This clone was detected a few times. The gene calls are TRBV28 and TRBJ1-4; no firm D call. The V gene lost 3 bases and the J gene lost 9 bases, with 8 bases spanning the gap. The CDR3 is 12 amino acids. Germline CDR1 and CDR2: MDHEN and SYDVKM. DNA for the CDR3: TGTGCCAGCAGTTTTGGCAGGCAAAAACTGTTTTTT. Protein product: CASSFGRQKLFF.

Only a few counts were recorded for this clone. This chain joins TRBV5-4 and TRBJ2-4; 9 bases agree with TRBD2. This CDR3 comprises 13 residues. Trimming removed 3 bases from V and 6 bases from J; junction bases left unmatched: 1. Germline CDR1 is SGHNT and CDR2 is YYREEE (reference sequence). CDR3 protein: CASSSGLANIQYF. CDR3 sequence (DNA): TGTGCCAGCAGCTCGGGACTAGCAAACATTCAGTACTTC. The full variable domain, completed using reference TRBV5-4 and TRBJ2-4, is ETGVTQSPTHLIKTRGQQVTLRCSSQSGHNTVSWYQQALGQGPQFIFQYYREEENGRGNFPPRFSGLQFPNYSSELNVNALELDDSALYLCASSSGLANIQYFGAGTRLSVL.

CDR3 nucleotide sequence: TGTGCCACCAGCCCCGGACAGGGCTCTCTTTTCTATGGCTACACCTTC. As protein: CATSPGQGSLFYGYTF. The chain has TRBV15 and TRBJ1-2, with TRBD1 matching over 8 bases. Per the germline V gene, CDR1 is LNHNV and CDR2 is YYDKDF (reference sequence). Trimming took 5 bases from V and 4 from J; bases not matched to a gene: 12. There are 16 residues in the CDR3.

The chain links TRBV19 to TRBJ2-6, with D unresolved. This CDR3 is 15 amino acids long. Germline loops: CDR1 LNHDA, CDR2 SQIVND (reference sequence). Trimming took 6 bases from V and 0 from J, leaving 9 bases between them. Here the CDR3 reads CASRLLPSGANVLTF. CDR3 nucleotides: TGTGCCAGTAGGTTACTGCCCTCTGGGGCCAACGTCCTGACTTTC.

The chain links TRBV6-5 to TRBJ2-1; D ambiguous. Germline-derived CDR1 and CDR2 are MNHEY and SVGAGI. The CDR3 is 15 residues long. Between the trimmed V and J ends, which lost 4 bases and 2 bases, there was a span of 12 bases. The chain's CDR3 is CASSSSTGPYNEQFF. DNA for the CDR3: TGTGCCAGCAGTTCATCGACTGGTCCCTACAATGAGCAGTTCTTC.

This clone was picked up a small number of times. The chain has TRBV28 and TRBJ1-5, with TRBD1 matching over 9 bases. Germline CDR1 and CDR2: MDHEN and SYDVKM. The CDR3 totals 16 residues. Unmatched junction bases numbered 6, after V lost 2 bases and J lost 4 bases. The CDR3: CASSLRPGQGNQPQHF. The DNA of the CDR3 is TGTGCCAGCAGTTTAAGACCGGGACAGGGTAATCAGCCCCAGCATTTT.

In this sample, this clone turned up a few times. Other DNA sequences in this sample translate to the same CDR3. This chain connects TRBV18 to TRBJ2-7; 9 bases fit TRBD2. The V gene end was trimmed by 0 bases and the J gene end by 3 bases; junction bases not matched to a gene: 0. The germline V gene encodes CDR1 KGHSH and CDR2 LQKENI. This CDR3 is built from 14 residues. The CDR3 loop reads CASSPPSGSYEQYF. Here the CDR3 DNA reads TGTGCCAGCTCACCACCTAGCGGGAGCTACGAGCAGTACTTC.

V usage is TRBV5-1 and J usage is TRBJ1-2, with 8 bases lining up with TRBD1. The CDR3 length is 13 residues. The J segment lost 8 bases and the V segment lost 4 bases, leaving 7 bases of the junction unmatched. From germline, CDR1 is SGHRS and CDR2 YFSETQ. CDR3 nucleotides: TGCGCCAGCAGCGGTACCGGACAGGGCGGCTACACCTTC. Protein: CASSGTGQGGYTF.

The V and J genes are TRBV19 and TRBJ1-1; TRBD1 is a possible D gene (6 bases). Trimming took off 9 bases at V and 0 bases at J, with 11 bases between the two ends. The CDR3 extends over 13 amino acids. Germline lookup yields CDR1 LNHDA and CDR2 SQIVND (reference sequence). CDR3 DNA: TGTGCCAGCTCGACAGGTCTGAACACTGAAGCTTTCTTT. This sequence encodes CASSTGLNTEAFF.

The chain links TRBV15 to TRBJ2-1, with D possibly TRBD1 on 5 matching bases. Germline V CDR1 and CDR2: LNHNV, YYDKDF (reference sequence). Trimming took off 3 bases at V and 3 bases at J, with 12 bases between the two ends. This CDR3 has 15 residues. The CDR3 spells CATSRIRGFYNEQFF. The CDR3 nucleotides are TGTGCCACCAGCAGGATAAGGGGATTCTACAATGAGCAGTTCTTC.

This clone has a handful of counts. V and J are TRBV29-1 and TRBJ2-5; TRBD2 matches 9 bases. The germline CDR1 and CDR2 sequences are SQVTM and ANQGSEA. This CDR3 has 15 residues. The V and J ends lost 2 bases and 5 bases, in that order; junction bases with no gene match: 9. The CDR3 reads CSVEQRGAARETQYF. In DNA, the CDR3 is TGCAGCGTTGAACAGCGGGGGGCAGCCCGGGAGACCCAGTACTTC.

The V call is TRBV7-2, the J call TRBJ1-6; 8 nucleotides line up with TRBD1. The V gene end was trimmed by 2 bases and the J gene end by 10 bases; junction bases not matched to a gene: 10. The CDR3 spans 16 residues. Germline loops: CDR1 SGHTA, CDR2 FQGNSA. The DNA for the CDR3 is TGTGCCAGCAGCTTATCTATTCTCGCAGGGGGCTCACCCCTCCACTTT. Amino acid sequence: CASSLSILAGGSPLHF.

The chain recombines TRBV6-1 with TRBJ2-1; TRBD2 matches 10 bases. Germline values: CDR1 MNHNS, CDR2 SASEGT. The length of the CDR3 is 17 residues. J lost 3 bases, V lost 3 bases, and 8 bases had no gene match. In DNA form, the CDR3 reads TGTGCCAGCAGTGAGTCTAGCGGGAGTGTGTACTACAATGAGCAGTTCTTC. Encoded protein: CASSESSGSVYYNEQFF.

In its sample, this clone was seen a few times. The chain employs TRBV5-1 and TRBJ1-2, with 9 bases lining up with TRBD1. Trimming removed 3 bases from V and 6 bases from J; junction bases left unmatched: 6. CDR3 size: 14 residues. Per the germline V gene, CDR1 is SGHRS and CDR2 is YFSETQ. CDR3 sequence reads: CASSYRGPTDGYTF. The CDR3, as DNA: TGCGCCAGCAGCTACAGGGGGCCGACGGATGGCTACACCTTC.

This clone was counted only a few times. The chain recombines TRBV7-3 with TRBJ2-1; 9 nucleotides agree with TRBD2. Germline assignment: CDR1 SGHTA and CDR2 FQGTGA. Losses at the gene ends were 6 bases for V and 5 bases for J; bases not matched to a gene: 2. CDR3 size: 13 residues. The CDR3 sequence is CASSPSGDNEQFF. As DNA, the CDR3 is TGTGCCAGCAGTCCTAGCGGGGACAATGAGCAGTTCTTC.

This rearrangement joins TRBV30 to TRBJ1-5; 7 bases line up with TRBD1. V was clipped by 3 bases and J by 6 bases; unmatched bases: 5. Germline-derived CDR1 and CDR2 are GTSNPN and SVGIG (reference sequence). This CDR3 contains 13 residues. The chain's CDR3 is CAWRTRGTQPQHF. The CDR3 coding sequence is TGTGCCTGGAGAACCAGGGGGACTCAGCCCCAGCATTTT.

The chain is built from TRBV7-2 and TRBJ2-3, with a tentative D call TRBD1 (5 bases). With 1 base removed from V and 4 bases from J, the gap between germline ends came to 12 bases. The CDR3 is made up of 15 amino acids. Looked up from germline, CDR1 is SGHTA and CDR2 is FQGNSA. The CDR3 region has the DNA TGTGCCAGCAGCTTAGGAGGACAACCCTCAGATACGCAGTATTTT. Protein: CASSLGGQPSDTQYF.